What follows is one T cell receptor (beta chain) and its context. Its antigen is currently unknown. A J-beta primer mix and a sample-barcoded 5' primer were used in a second PCR of about 7 to 12 cycles. Researchers report that a template-switch adaptor with 12 random nucleotides tagged each cDNA molecule. One entry per CDR3 protein, called by TCRdb with MiXCR from the 5' RACE reads. The table shows roughly 800,000 distinct CDR3 sequences, with roughly 50% occurring only once. PBMCs numbering at least 6.5 million were isolated per sample. These data originate in a study of blood T cells in healthy people across ages. Study observations and caveats: Diversity estimates drawn from one million T cells were deemed underestimates. Since the PBMCs were unsorted, naive and antigen-experienced cells could not be conclusively compared.

V lost 4 bases, J lost 4 bases, and 2 bases stayed unmatched. Germline V gene data show CDR1 as MNHNS and CDR2 as SASEGT. This CDR3 spans 13 amino acids. The chain joins TRBV6-1 to TRBJ1-1; 8 nucleotides line up with TRBD1. The clonotype originates from a man aged 80 or over in good health. Sequenced sample: blood. In nucleotides, the CDR3 is TGTGCCAGCAGTGCTGGGACAGGCACTGAAGCTTTCTTT. It is translated as CASSAGTGTEAFF.